These 14 T cell receptor beta chains were all obtained from the same sample, sequenced in a study of blood T cells in healthy people across ages. Primers used in a second PCR of roughly 7 to 12 cycles were a sample-barcoded 5' primer and a J-beta primer mix. A single record per CDR3 protein comes from TCRdb applying MiXCR to the 5' RACE reads. The repertoire consists of 350,000 to 450,000 distinct CDR3 sequences, with about half occurring once and the leading ten covering under 60%. Sequenced input: blood. The receptors here all came from a man in his 60s in good health.

This clonotype was recorded at least ten times. The chain joins TRBV3-1 to TRBJ2-7, with 7 bases lining up with TRBD2. V dropped 3 bases and J dropped 3; count of bases not matched to a gene: 5. Germline CDR1 and CDR2: LGHDT and YNNKEL (reference sequence). The CDR3 covers 14 residues. The CDR3 DNA reads as TGTGCCAGCAGCCATCGGCAGCGGGACTACGAGCAGTACTTC. Translating gives CASSHRQRDYEQYF.

The chain is built from TRBV7-9 and TRBJ2-7, with 9 bases that match TRBD2. Trimming removed 4 bases from V and 1 base from J; junction bases left unmatched: 5. This CDR3 contains 15 residues. Germline CDR1 reads SEHNR; CDR2 reads FQNEAQ (reference sequence). The CDR3 coding sequence is TGTGCCAGCAGCTGGGCTAGCGGGGTTTCCTACGAGCAGTACTTC. Translating gives CASSWASGVSYEQYF.

In this sample, this clonotype turned up many times. The V call is TRBV29-1, the J call TRBJ2-3; 11 bases align to TRBD2. J lost 3 bases, V lost 3 bases, and 5 bases had no gene match. Germline CDR1 reads SQVTM; CDR2 reads ANQGSEA. The CDR3 has 15 amino acids. The CDR3 here is CSVDGTSGKTDTQYF. CDR3 DNA sequence: TGCAGCGTTGACGGGACTAGCGGTAAAACAGATACGCAGTATTTT.

The chain links TRBV6-5 to TRBJ2-7, with 7 nucleotides matching TRBD1. Germline lookup yields CDR1 MNHEY and CDR2 SVGAGI. The CDR3 extends over 14 amino acids. Losses at the gene ends were 5 bases for V and 7 bases for J; bases not matched to a gene: 11. CDR3 nucleotide sequence: TGTGCCAGCAGTGACACAGGGACAGTGAGGGAGCAGTACTTC. It translates to CASSDTGTVREQYF.

This sequence joins TRBV6-5 and TRBJ2-7; D may be TRBD2 (5 bases). Germline lookup yields CDR1 MNHEY and CDR2 SVGAGI. The length of the CDR3 is 17 residues. V lost 0 bases, J lost 3 bases, and 18 bases lay in between. CDR3 DNA sequence: TGTGCCAGCAGTTACTCTGAGACCAGGCCGGGAAACTACGAGCAGTACTTC. Its translation: CASSYSETRPGNYEQYF.

The chain combines TRBV7-2 with TRBJ1-4; no definite D call. The V gene lost 5 bases and the J gene lost 5 bases, with 18 bases spanning the gap. The CDR3 has 16 amino acids. CDR1 and CDR2 from the germline V gene are SGHTA and FQGNSA. The DNA of the CDR3 is TGTGCCAGCAGCCCGCAGGCTGGCACTACAAATGAAAAACTGTTTTTT. Residues: CASSPQAGTTNEKLFF.

The chain is built from TRBV6-1 and TRBJ1-2; 12 bases are a match to TRBD1. The germline gives CDR1 MNHNS, CDR2 SASEGT. V was clipped by 1 base and J by 8 bases; unmatched bases: 8. This CDR3 is 16 amino acids long. CDR3 bases: TGTGCCAGCAGTGAAGGGGTCACCGGGACAGGGGGCGGCTACACCTTC. Translating it yields CASSEGVTGTGGGYTF.

This clonotype was observed a handful of times. The gene calls are TRBV7-2 and TRBJ2-1; perhaps D is TRBD1 or TRBD2 (5 bases each). The germline V and J ends were trimmed by 3 bases and 13 bases, with 13 bases remaining between them. This CDR3 comprises 12 residues. Germline-derived CDR1 and CDR2 are SGHTA and FQGNSA. CDR3 amino acids: CASSFEGTDQFF. CDR3 nucleotides: TGTGCCAGCAGCTTTGAGGGGACGGATCAGTTCTTC.

This chain uses TRBV11-1 with TRBJ2-7; 13 bases agree with TRBD2. Looked up from germline, CDR1 is SGHAT and CDR2 is FQDESV (reference sequence). V trimming: 5 bases; J trimming: 2 bases; junction bases outside the gene matches: 6. The CDR3 spans 16 residues. The CDR3, as DNA: TGTGCCAGCAGCCGACCCGGGACTAGCGGGACCTACGAGCAGTACTTC. Protein: CASSRPGTSGTYEQYF. Variable domain in full (rest from reference TRBV11-1 and TRBJ2-7): EAEVAQSPRYKITEKSQAVAFWCDPISGHATLYWYRQILGQGPELLVQFQDESVVDDSQLPKDRFSAERLKGVDSTLKIQPAELGDSAMYLCASSRPGTSGTYEQYFGPGTRLTVT.

The sample holds many counts of this clonotype. V usage is TRBV18 and J usage is TRBJ2-6, with a possible D match to TRBD2 (6 bases). V gave up 2 bases and J gave up 4 bases, with 6 bases separating them. The CDR3 contains 14 residues. Germline CDR1 is KGHSH and CDR2 is LQKENI. DNA for the CDR3: TGTGCCAGCTCACCAAGCGGGGGGGCCAACGTCCTGACTTTC. Residues: CASSPSGGANVLTF.

A few counts support this clonotype. This rearrangement joins TRBV7-3 to TRBJ2-1, with D possibly TRBD2 on 5 matching bases. Trimming pared 4 bases from V and 9 bases from J, leaving 13 bases between. This CDR3 comprises 13 residues. Germline V gene data show CDR1 as SGHTA and CDR2 as FQGTGA. The CDR3 here is CASSSSVGGEQFF. The CDR3, as DNA: TGTGCCAGCAGCTCATCTGTAGGAGGTGAGCAGTTCTTC.

The rearrangement uses TRBV29-1 and TRBJ2-1, with D hard to call. There are 12 residues in the CDR3. The germline CDR1 and CDR2 sequences are SQVTM and ANQGSEA. Deletions cut 3 bases from V and 5 bases from J, with 8 bases between. The CDR3 sequence: CSVDGTNNEQFF. CDR3 sequence (DNA): TGCAGCGTTGACGGCACAAACAATGAGCAGTTCTTC.

V usage is TRBV13 and J usage is TRBJ2-4; 9 bases line up with TRBD2. The assigned J gene may be wrong: the sequence end matches TRBJ2-7 better. The CDR3 sequence is 14 residues long. Germline V gene data show CDR1 as PRHDT and CDR2 as FYEKMQ (reference sequence). This chain's CDR3 is CASRSSGGTYEQYF. Here the CDR3 DNA reads TGTGCCAGCAGAAGCAGCGGGGGGACCTACGAGCAGTACTTC.

V usage is TRBV5-1 and J usage is TRBJ2-4; D is tentatively TRBD1 or TRBD2 (5 bases each). CDR3 size: 15 residues. Looked up from germline, CDR1 is SGHRS and CDR2 is YFSETQ. Trimming shortened V by 0 bases and J by 0 bases, and 7 bases separated the two germline ends. The CDR3 is CASSLGDLAKNIQYF. The CDR3 DNA sequence: TGCGCCAGCAGCTTGGGGGACCTAGCCAAAAACATTCAGTACTTC.